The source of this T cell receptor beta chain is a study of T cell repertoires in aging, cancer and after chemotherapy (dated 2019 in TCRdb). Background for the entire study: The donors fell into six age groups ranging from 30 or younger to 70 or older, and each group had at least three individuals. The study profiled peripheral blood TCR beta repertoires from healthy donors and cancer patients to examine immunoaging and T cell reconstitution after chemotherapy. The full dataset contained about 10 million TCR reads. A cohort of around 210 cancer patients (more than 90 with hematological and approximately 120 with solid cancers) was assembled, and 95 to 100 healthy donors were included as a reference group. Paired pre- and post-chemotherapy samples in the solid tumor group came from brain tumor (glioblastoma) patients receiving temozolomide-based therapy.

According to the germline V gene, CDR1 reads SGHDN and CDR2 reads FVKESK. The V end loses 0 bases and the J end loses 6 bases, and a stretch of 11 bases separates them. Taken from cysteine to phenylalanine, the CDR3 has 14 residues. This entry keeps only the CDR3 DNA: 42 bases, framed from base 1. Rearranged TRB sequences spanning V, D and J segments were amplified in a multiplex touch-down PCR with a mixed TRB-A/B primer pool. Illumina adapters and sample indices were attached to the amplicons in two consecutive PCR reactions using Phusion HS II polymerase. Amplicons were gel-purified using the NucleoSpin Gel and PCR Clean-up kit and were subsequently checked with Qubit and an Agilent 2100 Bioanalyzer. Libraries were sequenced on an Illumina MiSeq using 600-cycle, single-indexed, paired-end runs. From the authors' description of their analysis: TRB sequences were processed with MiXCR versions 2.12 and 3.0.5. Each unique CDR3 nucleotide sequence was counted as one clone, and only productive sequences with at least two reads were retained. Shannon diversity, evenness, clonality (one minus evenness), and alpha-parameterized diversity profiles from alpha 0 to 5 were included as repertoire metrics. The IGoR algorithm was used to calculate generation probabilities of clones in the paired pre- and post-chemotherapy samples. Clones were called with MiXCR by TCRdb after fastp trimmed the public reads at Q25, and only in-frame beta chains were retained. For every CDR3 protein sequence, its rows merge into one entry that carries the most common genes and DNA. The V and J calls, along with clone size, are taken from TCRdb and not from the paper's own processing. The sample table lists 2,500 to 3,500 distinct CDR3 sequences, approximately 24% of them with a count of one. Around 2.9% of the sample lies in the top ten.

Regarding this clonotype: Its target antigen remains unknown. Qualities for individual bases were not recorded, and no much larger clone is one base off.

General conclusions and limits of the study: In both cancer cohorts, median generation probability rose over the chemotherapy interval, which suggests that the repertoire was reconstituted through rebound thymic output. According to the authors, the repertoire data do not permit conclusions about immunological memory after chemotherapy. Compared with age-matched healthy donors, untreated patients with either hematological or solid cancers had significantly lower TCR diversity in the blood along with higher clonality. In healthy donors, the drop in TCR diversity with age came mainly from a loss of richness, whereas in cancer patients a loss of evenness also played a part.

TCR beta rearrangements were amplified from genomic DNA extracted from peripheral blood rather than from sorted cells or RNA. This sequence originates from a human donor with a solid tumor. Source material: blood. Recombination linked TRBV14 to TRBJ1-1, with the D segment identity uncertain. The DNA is TGTGCCAGCAGCCAAGATGATGGTGAACCTGAAGCTTTCTTT. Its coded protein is CASSQDDGEPEAFF.